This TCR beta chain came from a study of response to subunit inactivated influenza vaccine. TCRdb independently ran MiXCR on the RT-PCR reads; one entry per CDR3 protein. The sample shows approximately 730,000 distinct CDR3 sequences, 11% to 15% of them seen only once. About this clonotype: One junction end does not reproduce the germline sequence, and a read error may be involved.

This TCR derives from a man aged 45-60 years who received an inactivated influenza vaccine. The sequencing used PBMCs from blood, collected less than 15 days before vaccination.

CDR3 region: CSVRLRTLETQYF. CDR3 in DNA: TGCAGTGTTAGACTGAGGACTCTGGAGACCCAGTACTTC. The gene calls are TRBV20-1 and TRBJ2-5; D possibly corresponds to TRBD2 (5 bases). CDR1 DFQATT and CDR2 SNEGSKA come from the germline V gene (reference sequence). This CDR3 spans 13 amino acids.